This T cell receptor beta chain was sequenced for a study of Ad26.COV2.S vaccination and SARS-CoV-2 variants. Study information: Ad26.COV2.S, an intramuscular injection, was given once or twice 56 days apart.

TCRdb's table, derived via immunoSEQ multiplex PCR, lists solely in-frame clones and lacks some. The data hold a few hundred thousand clones, with around 93% observed a single time. Germline V gene sequence: CDR1 KGHSH, CDR2 LQKENI. The germline V and J ends were trimmed by 3 bases and 5 bases, with 13 bases remaining between them. The CDR3 consists of 14 residues. Sample treatment: about 20 received Ad26.COV2.S at low or high dose, single or two shots; 5 received placebo; per-sample allocation not given. Collection of samples fell on day 63 after the first vaccine or placebo injection. Wuhan-strain SARS-CoV-2 spike was expressed by the Ad26 vector that made up the vaccine.

The chain employs TRBV18 and TRBJ1-2; unclear D gene. The source was peripheral blood, collected in a trial of Ad26.COV2.S vaccine versus placebo. The clonotype was recovered from a person aged 18-65 years who received the Ad26.COV2.S COVID-19 vaccine or a placebo. CDR3 sequence reads: CASSPGREEYGYTF. CDR3 DNA sequence: TGTGCCAGCTCACCGGGCAGAGAAGAGTATGGCTACACCTTC.